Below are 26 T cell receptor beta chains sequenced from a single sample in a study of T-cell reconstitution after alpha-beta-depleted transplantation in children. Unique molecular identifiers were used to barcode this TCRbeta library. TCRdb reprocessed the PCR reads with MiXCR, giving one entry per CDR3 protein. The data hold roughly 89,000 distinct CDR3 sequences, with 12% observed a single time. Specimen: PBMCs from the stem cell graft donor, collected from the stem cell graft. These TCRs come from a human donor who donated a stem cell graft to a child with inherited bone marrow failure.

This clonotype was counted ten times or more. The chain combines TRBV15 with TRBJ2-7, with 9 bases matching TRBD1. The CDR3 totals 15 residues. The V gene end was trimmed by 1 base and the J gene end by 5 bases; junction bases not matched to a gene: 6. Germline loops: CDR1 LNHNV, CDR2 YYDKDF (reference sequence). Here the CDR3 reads CATSRAQTGGDEQYF. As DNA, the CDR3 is TGTGCCACCAGCAGAGCCCAAACAGGGGGCGACGAGCAGTACTTC.

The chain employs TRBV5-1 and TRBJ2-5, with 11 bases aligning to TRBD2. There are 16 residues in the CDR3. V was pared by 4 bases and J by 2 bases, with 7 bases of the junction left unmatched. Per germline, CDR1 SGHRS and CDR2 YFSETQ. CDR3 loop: CASSKEGLAAQETQYF. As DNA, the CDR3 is TGCGCCAGCAGCAAAGAGGGACTAGCGGCACAAGAGACCCAGTACTTC.

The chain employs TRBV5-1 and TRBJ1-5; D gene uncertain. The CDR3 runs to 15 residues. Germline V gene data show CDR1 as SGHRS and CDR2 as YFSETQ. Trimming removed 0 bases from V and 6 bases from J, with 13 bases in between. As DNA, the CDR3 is TGCGCCAGCAGCTTGGAAGGCGGAGGCGCTCAGCCCCAGCATTTT. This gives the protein CASSLEGGGAQPQHF.

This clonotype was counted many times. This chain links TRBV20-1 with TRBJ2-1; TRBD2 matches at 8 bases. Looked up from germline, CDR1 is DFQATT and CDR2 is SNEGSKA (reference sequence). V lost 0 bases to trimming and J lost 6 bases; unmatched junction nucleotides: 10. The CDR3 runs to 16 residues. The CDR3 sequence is CSARDPNTAGGNEQFF. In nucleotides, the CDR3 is TGCAGTGCTAGAGACCCCAACACCGCGGGAGGCAATGAGCAGTTCTTC.

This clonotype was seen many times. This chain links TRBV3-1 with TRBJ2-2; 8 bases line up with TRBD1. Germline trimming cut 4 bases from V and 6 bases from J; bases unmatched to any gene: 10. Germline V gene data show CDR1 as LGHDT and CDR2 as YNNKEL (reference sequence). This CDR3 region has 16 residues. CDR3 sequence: CASSLSRGHISGELFF. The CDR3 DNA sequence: TGTGCCAGCAGCCTATCCAGGGGGCATATTTCCGGGGAGCTGTTTTTT.

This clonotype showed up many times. The CDR3 sequence is CASSQAPKPGGMGEKLFF. The CDR3, as DNA: TGCGCCAGCAGCCAAGCCCCAAAGCCGGGGGGGATGGGTGAAAAACTGTTTTTT. The chain carries TRBV4-3 and TRBJ1-4, with a possible D match to TRBD1 (5 bases). CDR3 length equals 18 residues. Per the germline V gene, CDR1 is LGHNA and CDR2 is YSLEER. Trimming removed 1 base from V and 7 bases from J, with 22 bases in between.

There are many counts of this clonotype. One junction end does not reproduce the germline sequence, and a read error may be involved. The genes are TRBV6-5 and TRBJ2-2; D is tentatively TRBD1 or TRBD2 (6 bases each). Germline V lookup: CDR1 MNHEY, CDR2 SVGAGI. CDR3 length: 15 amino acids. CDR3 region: CAGRGGTLNTGELFF. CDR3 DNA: TGTGCCGGCAGGGGCGGGACACTGAACACCGGGGAGCTGTTTTTT.

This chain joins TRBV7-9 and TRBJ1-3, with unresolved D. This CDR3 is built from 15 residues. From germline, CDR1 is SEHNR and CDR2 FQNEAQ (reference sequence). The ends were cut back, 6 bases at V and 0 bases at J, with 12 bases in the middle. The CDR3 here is CASRYGSGSGNTIYF. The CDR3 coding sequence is TGTGCCAGCAGGTATGGTAGCGGCTCTGGAAACACCATATATTTT.

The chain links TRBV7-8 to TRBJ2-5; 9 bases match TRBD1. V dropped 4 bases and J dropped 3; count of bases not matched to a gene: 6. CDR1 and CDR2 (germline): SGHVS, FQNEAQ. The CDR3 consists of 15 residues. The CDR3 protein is CASSSWTGAEETQYF. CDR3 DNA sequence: TGTGCCAGCAGCTCATGGACAGGGGCAGAAGAGACCCAGTACTTC.

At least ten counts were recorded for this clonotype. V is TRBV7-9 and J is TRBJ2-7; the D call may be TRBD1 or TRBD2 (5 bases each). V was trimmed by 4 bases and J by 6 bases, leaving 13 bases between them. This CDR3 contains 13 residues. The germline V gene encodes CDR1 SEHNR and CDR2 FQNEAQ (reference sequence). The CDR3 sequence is CASSSTPGLEQYF. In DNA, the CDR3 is TGTGCCAGCAGCTCGACTCCGGGGCTCGAGCAGTACTTC.

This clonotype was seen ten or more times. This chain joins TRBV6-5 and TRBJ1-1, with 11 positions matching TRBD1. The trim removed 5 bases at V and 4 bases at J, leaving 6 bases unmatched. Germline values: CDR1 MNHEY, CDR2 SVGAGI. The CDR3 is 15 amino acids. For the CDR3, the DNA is TGTGCCAGCAGTACCCGGGACAGGGGGTTCACTGAAGCTTTCTTT. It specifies CASSTRDRGFTEAFF.

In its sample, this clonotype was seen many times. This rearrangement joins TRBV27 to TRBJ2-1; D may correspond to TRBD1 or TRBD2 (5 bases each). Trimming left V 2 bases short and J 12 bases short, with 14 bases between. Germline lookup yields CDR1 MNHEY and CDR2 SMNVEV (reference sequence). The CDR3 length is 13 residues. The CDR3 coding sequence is TGTGCCAGCAGTTTAGAGGGGCCTTCGGCGCAGTTCTTC. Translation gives CASSLEGPSAQFF.

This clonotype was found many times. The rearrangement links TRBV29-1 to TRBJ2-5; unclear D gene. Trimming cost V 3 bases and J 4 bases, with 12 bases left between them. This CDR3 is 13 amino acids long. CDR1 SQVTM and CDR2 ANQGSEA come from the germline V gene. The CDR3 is CSVDMAFGETQYF. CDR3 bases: TGCAGCGTTGATATGGCATTTGGAGAGACCCAGTACTTC.

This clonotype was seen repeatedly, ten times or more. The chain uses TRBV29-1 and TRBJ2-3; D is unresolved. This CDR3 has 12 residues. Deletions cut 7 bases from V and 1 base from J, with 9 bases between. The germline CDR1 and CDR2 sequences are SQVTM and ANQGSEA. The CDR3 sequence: CSATPGTDTQYF. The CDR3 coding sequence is TGCAGCGCCACTCCGGGCACAGATACGCAGTATTTT.

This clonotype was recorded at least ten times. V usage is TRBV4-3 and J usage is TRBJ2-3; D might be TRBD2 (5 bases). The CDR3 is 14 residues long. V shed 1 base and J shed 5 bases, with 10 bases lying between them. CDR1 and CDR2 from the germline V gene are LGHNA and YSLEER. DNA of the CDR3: TGCGCCAGCAGCCAAGTCCCCAGCGGAGATACGCAGTATTTT. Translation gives CASSQVPSGDTQYF.

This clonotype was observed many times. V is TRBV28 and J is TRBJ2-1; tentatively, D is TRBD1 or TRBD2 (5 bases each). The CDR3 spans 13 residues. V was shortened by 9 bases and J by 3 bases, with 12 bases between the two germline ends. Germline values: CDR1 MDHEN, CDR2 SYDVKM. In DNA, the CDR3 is TGTGCCAGTCAAGAGGGGCTCTACAATGAGCAGTTCTTC. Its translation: CASQEGLYNEQFF.

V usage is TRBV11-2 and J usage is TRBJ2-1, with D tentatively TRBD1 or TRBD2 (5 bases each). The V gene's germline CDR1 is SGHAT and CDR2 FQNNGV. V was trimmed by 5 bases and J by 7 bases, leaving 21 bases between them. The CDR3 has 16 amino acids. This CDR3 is CASSLRGEAAENEQFF. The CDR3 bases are TGTGCCAGCAGCCTAAGGGGCGAAGCGGCGGAAAATGAGCAGTTCTTC.

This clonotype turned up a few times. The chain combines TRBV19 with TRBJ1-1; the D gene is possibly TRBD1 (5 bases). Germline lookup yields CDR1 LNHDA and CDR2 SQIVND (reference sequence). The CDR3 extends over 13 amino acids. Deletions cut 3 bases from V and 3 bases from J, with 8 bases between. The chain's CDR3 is CASSISGDTEAFF. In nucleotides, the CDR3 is TGTGCCAGTAGTATCTCGGGGGACACTGAAGCTTTCTTT.

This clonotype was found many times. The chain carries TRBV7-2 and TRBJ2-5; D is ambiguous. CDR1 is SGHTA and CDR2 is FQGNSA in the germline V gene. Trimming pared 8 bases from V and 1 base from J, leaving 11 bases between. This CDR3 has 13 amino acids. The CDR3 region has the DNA TGTGCCAGCGGCCTTCAGCCCCAAGAGACCCAGTACTTC. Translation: CASGLQPQETQYF. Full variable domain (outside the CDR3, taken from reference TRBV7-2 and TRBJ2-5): GAGVSQSPSNKVTEKGKDVELRCDPISGHTALYWYRQSLGQGLEFLIYFQGNSAPDKSGLPSDRFSAERTGGSVSTLTIQRTQQEDSAVYLCASGLQPQETQYFGPGTRLLVL.

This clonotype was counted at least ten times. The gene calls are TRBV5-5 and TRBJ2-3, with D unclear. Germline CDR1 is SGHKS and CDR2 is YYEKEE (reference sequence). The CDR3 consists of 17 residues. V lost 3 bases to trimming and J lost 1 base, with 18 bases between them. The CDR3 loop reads CASSSGPPFFRTDTQYF. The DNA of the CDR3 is TGTGCCAGCAGCTCCGGACCGCCCTTCTTTCGCACAGATACGCAGTATTTT.

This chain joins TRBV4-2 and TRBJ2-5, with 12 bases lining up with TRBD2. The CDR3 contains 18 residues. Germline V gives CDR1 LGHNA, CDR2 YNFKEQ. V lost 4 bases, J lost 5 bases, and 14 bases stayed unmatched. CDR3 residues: CASSPSGARTSGVETQYF. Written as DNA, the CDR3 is TGTGCCAGCAGCCCTTCAGGGGCGCGGACTAGCGGGGTCGAGACCCAGTACTTC.

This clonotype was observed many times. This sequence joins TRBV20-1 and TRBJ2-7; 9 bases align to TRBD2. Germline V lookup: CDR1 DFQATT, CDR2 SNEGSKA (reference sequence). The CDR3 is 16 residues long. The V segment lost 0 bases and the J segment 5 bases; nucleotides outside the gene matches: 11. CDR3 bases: TGCAGTGCTAGAGATTGGAGAGTAGCGGGAGAACACGAGCAGTACTTC. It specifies CSARDWRVAGEHEQYF.

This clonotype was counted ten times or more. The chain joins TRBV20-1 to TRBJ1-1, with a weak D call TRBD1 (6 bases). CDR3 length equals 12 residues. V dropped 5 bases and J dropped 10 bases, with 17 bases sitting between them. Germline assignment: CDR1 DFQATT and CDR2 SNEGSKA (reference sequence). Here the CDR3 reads CSAYHDRLGAFF. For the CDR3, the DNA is TGCAGTGCTTACCACGACAGGTTAGGAGCTTTCTTT.

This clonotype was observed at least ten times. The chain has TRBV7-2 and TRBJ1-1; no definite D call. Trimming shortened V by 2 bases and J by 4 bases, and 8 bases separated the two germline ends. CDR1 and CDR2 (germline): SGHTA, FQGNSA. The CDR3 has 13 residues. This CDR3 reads CASSLRILTEAFF. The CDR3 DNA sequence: TGTGCCAGCAGCTTACGGATACTCACTGAAGCTTTCTTT.

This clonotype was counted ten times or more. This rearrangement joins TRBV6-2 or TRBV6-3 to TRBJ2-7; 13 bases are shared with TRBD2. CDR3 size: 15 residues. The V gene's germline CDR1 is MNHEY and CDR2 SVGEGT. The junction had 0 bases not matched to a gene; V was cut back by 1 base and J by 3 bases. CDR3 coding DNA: TGTGCCAGCAGTTACTGGACTAGCGGGAGCTACGAGCAGTACTTC. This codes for CASSYWTSGSYEQYF.

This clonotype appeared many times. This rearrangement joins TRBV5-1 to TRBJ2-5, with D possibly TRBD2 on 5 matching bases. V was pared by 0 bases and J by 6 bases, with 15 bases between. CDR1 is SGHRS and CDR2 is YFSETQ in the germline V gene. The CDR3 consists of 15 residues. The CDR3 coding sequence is TGCGCCAGCAGCTTGGATGCACAGTCGGGGAAGACCCAGTACTTC. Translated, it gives CASSLDAQSGKTQYF.